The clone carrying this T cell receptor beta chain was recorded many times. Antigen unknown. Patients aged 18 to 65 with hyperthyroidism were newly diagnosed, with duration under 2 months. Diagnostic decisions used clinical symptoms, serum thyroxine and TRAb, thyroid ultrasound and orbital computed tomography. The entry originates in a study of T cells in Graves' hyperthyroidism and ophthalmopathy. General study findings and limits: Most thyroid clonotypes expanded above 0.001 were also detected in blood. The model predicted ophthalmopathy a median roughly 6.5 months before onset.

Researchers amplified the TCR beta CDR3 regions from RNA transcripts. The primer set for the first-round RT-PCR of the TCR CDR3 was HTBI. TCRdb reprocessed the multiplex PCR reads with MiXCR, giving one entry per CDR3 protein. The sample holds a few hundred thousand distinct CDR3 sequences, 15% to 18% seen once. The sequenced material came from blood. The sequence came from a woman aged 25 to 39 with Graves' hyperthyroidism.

The CDR3 DNA sequence: TGCAGTGCTAGAGATGGACGAGAGTGGAGGTTAGATACGCAGTATTTT. It specifies CSARDGREWRLDTQYF. This rearrangement joins TRBV20-1 to TRBJ2-3; TRBD2 is a possible D gene (5 bases). Per the germline V gene, CDR1 is DFQATT and CDR2 is SNEGSKA (reference sequence). V was pared by 0 bases and J by 5 bases, with 18 bases between. This CDR3 is built from 16 residues.